These 2 T cell receptor beta chains were all obtained from the same sample, sequenced in a study of T-cell reconstitution after alpha-beta-depleted transplantation in children. Preparing the TCRbeta library involved the use of unique molecular identifiers. TCRdb recomputed calls from the PCR reads with MiXCR, one row per CDR3 protein. The table records 450,000 to 550,000 distinct CDR3 sequences, roughly 11% of them present only once. The sample in question was PBMCs, mostly from graft donor cells, obtained 180 days after TCRalphabeta/CD19-depleted stem cell transplant. Receptors were obtained from a female patient aged 2-10 years who had a stem cell transplant for aplastic anemia, so the T cells may come from the graft donor.

The chain uses TRBV20-1 and TRBJ2-6; TRBD1 aligns across 11 bases. Germline trimming cut 1 base from V and 4 bases from J; bases unmatched to any gene: 3. CDR1 and CDR2 (germline): DFQATT, SNEGSKA (reference sequence). CDR3 size: 16 residues. CDR3 in amino acids: CSARGTGGTGANVLTF. In nucleotides, the CDR3 is TGCAGTGCTAGAGGGACAGGGGGCACCGGGGCCAACGTCCTGACTTTC.

V usage is TRBV12-3 or TRBV12-4 and J usage is TRBJ2-5, with D possibly TRBD2 on 5 matching bases. V dropped 3 bases and J dropped 5 bases, with 13 bases sitting between them. The CDR3 has 14 amino acids. The CDR3 DNA sequence: TGTGCCAGCAGTTTTCGCGGGTGTCGGGAGACCCAGTACTTC. This encodes CASSFRGCRETQYF.